This T cell receptor (beta chain) is drawn from a study of glioma-infiltrating T cells. Regarding the study as a whole: Non-neoplastic patients had below-expected tissue-blood divergence, while all gliomas exceeded expectation.

The iRepertoire nested amplicon-rescue multiplex PCR amplified TCR alpha and beta CDR3s from RNA. Tissue mRNA or PBMC total RNA, about 90-400 ng, went into one-step reverse transcription and amplification. Each CDR3 protein is one row after TCRdb ran MiXCR on the multiplex PCR reads. The sample has around 120,000 distinct CDR3 sequences; approximately 24% are singletons. On this clonotype: The antigen remains unidentified. With a much larger clone just one base away, this may be a read error.

V gave up 5 bases and J gave up 5 bases, with 13 bases separating them. The CDR3 is made up of 14 amino acids. Germline V CDR1 and CDR2: MNHEY, SVGAGI. The receptor was derived from a human donor with low-grade glioma or glioblastoma, undergoing nonglioma brain surgery, or in good health (not recorded which). The source material was glioma tissue, nonneoplastic brain tissue, or PBMCs (not recorded which). The chain carries TRBV6-5 and TRBJ2-1; the D is unclear. The chain's CDR3 is CASSDLGLNNEQFF. The CDR3 DNA follows: TGTGCCAGCAGTGATTTGGGTCTGAACAATGAGCAGTTCTTC.